Sequencing of this TCR beta chain was carried out in a study of technical replicates of blood from a few donors. The data were produced by immunoSEQ multiplex PCR, yet TCRdb's version contains in-frame clones alone and is incomplete. The repertoire has about 85,000 clones, about 95% of them found once; the top ten carry 0.2% to 0.3%. There are 16 residues in the CDR3. Deletions cut 5 bases from V and 5 bases from J, with 19 bases between. Germline values: CDR1 LNHDA, CDR2 SQIVND (reference sequence). This chain connects TRBV19 to TRBJ2-1, with D possibly being TRBD2 (5 bases). Sequencing was done on a sample of T cells isolated from PBMCs. This clonotype originated in a human donor in good health. The DNA of the CDR3 is TGTGCCAGTAGTGGTCGGGGTTCCCCGTCAGACAATGAGCAGTTCTTC. It yields the protein CASSGRGSPSDNEQFF.